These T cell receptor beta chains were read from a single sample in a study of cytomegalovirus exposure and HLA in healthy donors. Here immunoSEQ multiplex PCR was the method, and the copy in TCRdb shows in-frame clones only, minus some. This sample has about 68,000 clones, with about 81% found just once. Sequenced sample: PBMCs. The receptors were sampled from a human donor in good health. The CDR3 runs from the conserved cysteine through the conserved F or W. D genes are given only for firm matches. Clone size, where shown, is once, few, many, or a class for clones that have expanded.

CDR3nt: TGTGCCAGCAGCGCCACAGGGGGAAGCTCTGGAAACACCATATATTTT; CDR3aa: CASSATGGSSGNTIYF; abundance: NA; v_gene: TRBV9; j_gene: TRBJ1-3; d_gene: TRBD1
CDR3nt: TGTGCCAGCAGCTCTTCTACAGGGGGCTGGGACGAGCAGTACTTC; CDR3aa: CASSSSTGGWDEQYF; abundance: NA; v_gene: TRBV11-2; j_gene: TRBJ2-7; d_gene: TRBD1
CDR3nt: TGTGCCAGCTCTTTTTTAGGGGGTGGAGAGACCCAGTACTTC; CDR3aa: CASSFLGGGETQYF; abundance: NA; v_gene: TRBV2; j_gene: TRBJ2-5; d_gene: NA
CDR3nt: TGTGCCATCACGCGCGACAGGAGCTCCTATGGCTACACCTTC; CDR3aa: CAITRDRSSYGYTF; abundance: NA; v_gene: TRBV2; j_gene: TRBJ1-2; d_gene: NA
CDR3nt: TGCGCCAGCAGCCAAGTCCAGGGGGCCCTAAATTCCCAGCATTTT; CDR3aa: CASSQVQGALNSQHF; abundance: NA; v_gene: TRBV4-1; j_gene: TRBJ1-5; d_gene: TRBD1
CDR3nt: TGTGCCAGTAGTACCCAGGACCAAGAGACCCAGTACTTC; CDR3aa: CASSTQDQETQYF; abundance: NA; v_gene: TRBV19; j_gene: TRBJ2-5; d_gene: NA
CDR3nt: TGCGCCAGCAGCTCGGGAGGGAATGAAAAACTGTTTTTT; CDR3aa: CASSSGGNEKLFF; abundance: NA; v_gene: TRBV5-1; j_gene: TRBJ1-4; d_gene: NA
CDR3nt: TGTGCCTGGACCCTAACAGGGGGGGTCTATGGCTACACCTTC; CDR3aa: CAWTLTGGVYGYTF; abundance: few; v_gene: TRBV30; j_gene: TRBJ1-2; d_gene: TRBD1
CDR3nt: TGTGCCAGCTCACCGGAGACAGGGGGAGTAAATCAGCCCCAGCATTTT; CDR3aa: CASSPETGGVNQPQHF; abundance: NA; v_gene: TRBV18; j_gene: TRBJ1-5; d_gene: TRBD1
CDR3nt: TGTGCCTGGAGGAGACAGGGGACTCCCTATGGCTACACCTTC; CDR3aa: CAWRRQGTPYGYTF; abundance: NA; v_gene: TRBV30; j_gene: TRBJ1-2; d_gene: TRBD1
CDR3nt: TGTGCCAGCAGAGCGGGGCGACGTTACAATGAGCAGTTCTTC; CDR3aa: CASRAGRRYNEQFF; abundance: once; v_gene: TRBV27; j_gene: TRBJ2-1; d_gene: TRBD2
CDR3nt: TGCGCCAGCAGCTCCAGACAGGGCCTCTACGAGCAGTACTTC; CDR3aa: CASSSRQGLYEQYF; abundance: NA; v_gene: TRBV5-1; j_gene: TRBJ2-7; d_gene: TRBD1
CDR3nt: TGTGCCAGCAGCTTATGGCCGGGGGACACTGAAGCTTTCTTT; CDR3aa: CASSLWPGDTEAFF; abundance: NA; v_gene: TRBV7-2; j_gene: TRBJ1-1; d_gene: NA
CDR3nt: TGTGCCAGCAGCTTATCACCAGCGGGGGGGCTAGGGGAGCAGTACTTC; CDR3aa: CASSLSPAGGLGEQYF; abundance: NA; v_gene: TRBV7-2; j_gene: TRBJ2-7; d_gene: TRBD2
CDR3nt: TGTGCCAGCAGCCCTGAGGGGGACAAAGGCACAGATACGCAGTATTTT; CDR3aa: CASSPEGDKGTDTQYF; abundance: few; v_gene: TRBV21-1; j_gene: TRBJ2-3; d_gene: NA
CDR3nt: TGCGCCAGCAGCTTGCGGTATGACAGGGGATCGTACGAGCAGTACTTC; CDR3aa: CASSLRYDRGSYEQYF; abundance: NA; v_gene: TRBV5-1; j_gene: TRBJ2-7; d_gene: TRBD1
CDR3nt: TGTGCCAGCAGCACCCGACAGGGGGCAGATACGCAGTATTTT; CDR3aa: CASSTRQGADTQYF; abundance: NA; v_gene: TRBV9; j_gene: TRBJ2-3; d_gene: TRBD1
CDR3nt: TGTGCCAGCAGCCTACCGGACAGCAGGAATGAAAAACTGTTTTTT; CDR3aa: CASSLPDSRNEKLFF; abundance: NA; v_gene: TRBV11-2; j_gene: TRBJ1-4; d_gene: NA
CDR3nt: TGTGCCAGTAGCACAACAGGGCCCACAGATACGCAGTATTTT; CDR3aa: CASSTTGPTDTQYF; abundance: NA; v_gene: TRBV19; j_gene: TRBJ2-3; d_gene: NA
CDR3nt: TGTGCCAGCACCGACGGAGGGGGGGGCTCGAGAGAGACCCAGTACTTC; CDR3aa: CASTDGGGGSRETQYF; abundance: NA; v_gene: TRBV2; j_gene: TRBJ2-5; d_gene: NA
CDR3nt: TGTGCCAGCAGCTCAAGGGGGAGCTATGGCTACCCCTTC; CDR3aa: CASSSRGSYGYPF; abundance: NA; v_gene: TRBV5-4; j_gene: TRBJ1-2; d_gene: NA
CDR3nt: TGTGCCAGCAGCTTAGAAGGGTGGAGGGAGGACGAGCAGTACTTC; CDR3aa: CASSLEGWREDEQYF; abundance: NA; v_gene: TRBV7-9; j_gene: TRBJ2-7; d_gene: NA
CDR3nt: TGTGCCAGCAGCTTAAACGGGCGGGGGGGCCTGGATACGCAGTATTTT; CDR3aa: CASSLNGRGGLDTQYF; abundance: NA; v_gene: TRBV7-3; j_gene: TRBJ2-3; d_gene: TRBD2
CDR3nt: TGTGCCAGCAGCTTGTTTCGGGGAGGGAACTATAATTCACCCCTCCACTTT; CDR3aa: CASSLFRGGNYNSPLHF; abundance: NA; v_gene: TRBV5-8; j_gene: TRBJ1-6; d_gene: NA
CDR3nt: TGTGCCTGGAGTGTCCGCCGTGGACAGGGGATGAGTTCACCCCTCCACTTT; CDR3aa: CAWSVRRGQGMSSPLHF; abundance: few; v_gene: TRBV30; j_gene: TRBJ1-6; d_gene: TRBD1
CDR3nt: TGTGCCAGCTCATCCGGGACAGATTCCTACGAGCAGTACTTC; CDR3aa: CASSSGTDSYEQYF; abundance: NA; v_gene: TRBV18; j_gene: TRBJ2-7; d_gene: TRBD1
CDR3nt: TGTGCCAGCAGTGAAAACAGGGCTGAAGCTTTCTTT; CDR3aa: CASSENRAEAFF; abundance: NA; v_gene: TRBV6-1; j_gene: TRBJ1-1; d_gene: NA
CDR3nt: TGTGCCAGCTCACCGGACCGGGAACCTAACTATGGCTACACCTTC; CDR3aa: CASSPDREPNYGYTF; abundance: few; v_gene: TRBV18; j_gene: TRBJ1-2; d_gene: NA
CDR3nt: TGTGCCAGTAGTGCTCCGGGACAGGGGCTGTATGGCTACACCTTC; CDR3aa: CASSAPGQGLYGYTF; abundance: NA; v_gene: TRBV19; j_gene: TRBJ1-2; d_gene: TRBD1
CDR3nt: TGTGCCTGGAGGGCGCAGGGAAGCTCCTATAATTCACCCCTCCACTTT; CDR3aa: CAWRAQGSSYNSPLHF; abundance: few; v_gene: TRBV30; j_gene: TRBJ1-6; d_gene: NA
CDR3nt: TGCGCCAGCAGCCAAGATGCGGGGGCCACCCCTAATTCACCCCTCCACTTT; CDR3aa: CASSQDAGATPNSPLHF; abundance: NA; v_gene: TRBV4-1; j_gene: TRBJ1-6; d_gene: NA
CDR3nt: TGTGCCAGCAGCTTTAGAAGGGGCGGGGGGGAGACCCAGTACTTC; CDR3aa: CASSFRRGGGETQYF; abundance: NA; v_gene: TRBV7-2; j_gene: TRBJ2-5; d_gene: TRBD2
CDR3nt: TGTGCCAGAAAGGGGGACAGGGGAAAAGTTACGGGGGGCTACACCTTC; CDR3aa: CARKGDRGKVTGGYTF; abundance: NA; v_gene: TRBV5-3; j_gene: TRBJ1-2; d_gene: TRBD1
CDR3nt: TGTGCCAGCAGCGGGGCGGGAGGGGGTCGTCAGCCCCAGCATTTT; CDR3aa: CASSGAGGGRQPQHF; abundance: once; v_gene: TRBV7-2; j_gene: TRBJ1-5; d_gene: NA
CDR3nt: TGTTCCAGCAGCCCAGGGGGGTACGAGCAGTACTTC; CDR3aa: CSSSPGGYEQYF; abundance: NA; v_gene: TRBV7-9; j_gene: TRBJ2-7; d_gene: NA
CDR3nt: TGTTCCAGCAGCTTAGTTAGCGAGACCCAGTACTTC; CDR3aa: CSSSLVSETQYF; abundance: NA; v_gene: TRBV7-9; j_gene: TRBJ2-5; d_gene: NA
CDR3nt: TGCGCCAGCAGTGAAGGGCTAGCGAGCAATGAGCAGTTCTTC; CDR3aa: CASSEGLASNEQFF; abundance: NA; v_gene: TRBV10-2; j_gene: TRBJ2-1; d_gene: NA
CDR3nt: TGTGCCAGCAGCTACGACAGGACCCTCGGCTATGGCTACACCTTC; CDR3aa: CASSYDRTLGYGYTF; abundance: NA; v_gene: TRBV2; j_gene: TRBJ1-2; d_gene: NA
CDR3nt: TGTGCCAGCAGCGCCAGAACAGGGGGGTCTGGCTACCCCTTC; CDR3aa: CASSARTGGSGYPF; abundance: NA; v_gene: TRBV9; j_gene: TRBJ1-2; d_gene: TRBD1
CDR3nt: TGTGCCAGCAAAACAGGGGAAGCCTATGGCTACACCTTC; CDR3aa: CASKTGEAYGYTF; abundance: NA; v_gene: TRBV19; j_gene: TRBJ1-2; d_gene: TRBD1
CDR3nt: TGTGCCAGCACCCGGGACTCTAATGAAAAACTGTTTTTT; CDR3aa: CASTRDSNEKLFF; abundance: NA; v_gene: TRBV2; j_gene: TRBJ1-4; d_gene: NA
CDR3nt: TGTGCCAGCAGCCCCGGGATTAACTCCTACGAGCAGTACTTC; CDR3aa: CASSPGINSYEQYF; abundance: NA; v_gene: TRBV7-7; j_gene: TRBJ2-7; d_gene: NA
CDR3nt: TGTGCCAGCGCAGAGACGGCGGGTTCCTACGAGCAGTACTTC; CDR3aa: CASAETAGSYEQYF; abundance: NA; v_gene: TRBV28; j_gene: TRBJ2-7; d_gene: NA
CDR3nt: TGTGCCATTGGTTGGGCAGGGGGGGAGACCCAGTACTTC; CDR3aa: CAIGWAGGETQYF; abundance: NA; v_gene: TRBV7-7; j_gene: TRBJ2-5; d_gene: NA
CDR3nt: TGTGCCAGCAGTGAAGGACACCAGACCCAGTACTTC; CDR3aa: CASSEGHQTQYF; abundance: NA; v_gene: TRBV6-1; j_gene: TRBJ2-5; d_gene: NA
CDR3nt: TGCGCCAGCAGCCAAGATGCCGCAGGGGGCACCAAAAACATTCAGTACTTC; CDR3aa: CASSQDAAGGTKNIQYF; abundance: NA; v_gene: TRBV4-1; j_gene: TRBJ2-4; d_gene: TRBD1
CDR3nt: TGTGCCAGCAGCTTGGAACCGGGAGGGGGGATCCAAGAGACCCAGTACTTC; CDR3aa: CASSLEPGGGIQETQYF; abundance: NA; v_gene: TRBV5-5; j_gene: TRBJ2-5; d_gene: TRBD2
CDR3nt: TGTGCCAGCAGTCTATCCACAGGGGCGGCCTATGGCTACACCTTC; CDR3aa: CASSLSTGAAYGYTF; abundance: NA; v_gene: TRBV27; j_gene: TRBJ1-2; d_gene: TRBD1
CDR3nt: TGTGCCAGCAGTTTTATAGGGGTTAACACCGGGGAGCTGTTTTTT; CDR3aa: CASSFIGVNTGELFF; abundance: NA; v_gene: TRBV27; j_gene: TRBJ2-2; d_gene: NA
CDR3nt: TGTGCCAGCAGCTCCCCTGGCAGGGGGGCCTACGAGCAGTACTTC; CDR3aa: CASSSPGRGAYEQYF; abundance: NA; v_gene: TRBV7-2; j_gene: TRBJ2-7; d_gene: NA
CDR3nt: TGTGCCAGCTCACTTCAGGACAGGGCCATGCCCGGGGAGCTGTTTTTT; CDR3aa: CASSLQDRAMPGELFF; abundance: NA; v_gene: TRBV18; j_gene: TRBJ2-2; d_gene: TRBD1
CDR3nt: TGTGCCAGCAGCAGGACAGGGAGCCCAATCTATGGCTACACCTTC; CDR3aa: CASSRTGSPIYGYTF; abundance: NA; v_gene: TRBV7-9; j_gene: TRBJ1-2; d_gene: TRBD1
CDR3nt: TGTGCCAGCTCGAGAGGGGAGACCCAGTACTTC; CDR3aa: CASSRGETQYF; abundance: NA; v_gene: TRBV25-1; j_gene: TRBJ2-5; d_gene: NA
CDR3nt: TGTGCCAGCAGCGTAGGGCTAGCGTGGGATGAGCAGTTCTTC; CDR3aa: CASSVGLAWDEQFF; abundance: NA; v_gene: TRBV9; j_gene: TRBJ2-1; d_gene: NA
CDR3nt: TGTGCCAGCAGCAGGACAGGGGTAAACACTGAAGCTTTCTTT; CDR3aa: CASSRTGVNTEAFF; abundance: NA; v_gene: TRBV21-1; j_gene: TRBJ1-1; d_gene: NA
CDR3nt: TGTGCCAGCAGTGAACAGGGAAGGGATACGCAGTATTTT; CDR3aa: CASSEQGRDTQYF; abundance: NA; v_gene: TRBV25-1; j_gene: TRBJ2-3; d_gene: NA
CDR3nt: TGTGCCAGTAGTTTAACGCAGGGTGCTGGAAACACCATATATTTT; CDR3aa: CASSLTQGAGNTIYF; abundance: once; v_gene: TRBV19; j_gene: TRBJ1-3; d_gene: NA
CDR3nt: TGTGCCAGCAGCCAAGAAGCTAGCGGGGGGAATTATGCAGATACGCAGTATTTT; CDR3aa: CASSQEASGGNYADTQYF; abundance: once; v_gene: TRBV14; j_gene: TRBJ2-3; d_gene: TRBD2